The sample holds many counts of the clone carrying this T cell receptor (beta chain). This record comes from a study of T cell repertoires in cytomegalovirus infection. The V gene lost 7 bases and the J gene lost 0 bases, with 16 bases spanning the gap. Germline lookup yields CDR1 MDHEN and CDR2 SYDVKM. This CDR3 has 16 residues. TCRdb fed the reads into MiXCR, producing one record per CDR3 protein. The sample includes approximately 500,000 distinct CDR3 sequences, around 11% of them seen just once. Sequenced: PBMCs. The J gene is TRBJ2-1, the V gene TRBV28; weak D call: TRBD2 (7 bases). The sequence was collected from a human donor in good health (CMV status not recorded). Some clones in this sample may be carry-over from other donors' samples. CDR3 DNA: TGTGCCAGCACCCGGGTGGGGGGGCCCTCCTACAATGAGCAGTTCTTC. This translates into CASTRVGGPSYNEQFF. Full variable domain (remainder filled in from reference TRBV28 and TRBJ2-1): DVKVTQSSRYLVKRTGEKVFLECVQDMDHENMFWYRQDPGLGLRLIYFSYDVKMKEKGDIPEGYSVSREKKERFSLILESASTNQTSMYLCASTRVGGPSYNEQFFGPGTRLTVL.